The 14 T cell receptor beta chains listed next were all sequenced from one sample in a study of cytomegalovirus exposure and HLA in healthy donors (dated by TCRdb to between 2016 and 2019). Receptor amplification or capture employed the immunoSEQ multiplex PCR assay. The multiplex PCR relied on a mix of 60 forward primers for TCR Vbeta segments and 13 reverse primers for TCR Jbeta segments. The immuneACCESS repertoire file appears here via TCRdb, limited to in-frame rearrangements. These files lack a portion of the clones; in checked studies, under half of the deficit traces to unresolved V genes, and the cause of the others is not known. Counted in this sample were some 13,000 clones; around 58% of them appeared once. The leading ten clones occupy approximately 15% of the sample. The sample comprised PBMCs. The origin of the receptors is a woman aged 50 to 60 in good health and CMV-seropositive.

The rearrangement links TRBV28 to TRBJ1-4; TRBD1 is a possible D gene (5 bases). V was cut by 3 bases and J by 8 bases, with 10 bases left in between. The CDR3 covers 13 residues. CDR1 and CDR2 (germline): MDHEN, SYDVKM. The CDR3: CASSFEAGEKLFF. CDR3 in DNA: TGTGCCAGCAGTTTCGAAGCAGGGGAAAAACTGTTTTTT.

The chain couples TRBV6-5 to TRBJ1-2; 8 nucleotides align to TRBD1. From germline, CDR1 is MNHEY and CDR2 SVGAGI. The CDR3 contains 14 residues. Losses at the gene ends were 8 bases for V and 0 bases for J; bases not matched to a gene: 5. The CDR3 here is CASADRGANYGYTF. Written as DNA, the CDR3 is TGTGCCAGCGCTGACAGGGGAGCTAACTATGGCTACACCTTC.

CDR3 amino acids: CSVVQTAYGYTF. DNA of the CDR3: TGCAGCGTTGTCCAGACAGCCTATGGCTACACCTTC. The chain is built from TRBV29-1 and TRBJ1-2; possibly TRBD1 for D (5 bases). V shed 4 bases and J shed 4 bases, with 10 bases lying between them. CDR1 and CDR2 (germline): SQVTM, ANQGSEA. The CDR3 is 12 residues long. The whole variable domain, remainder taken from reference TRBV29-1 and TRBJ1-2, is SAVISQKPSRDICQRGTSLTIQCQVDSQVTMMFWYRQQPGQSLTLIATANQGSEATYESGFVIDKFPISRPNLTFSTLTVSNMSPEDSSIYLCSVVQTAYGYTFGSGTRLTVV.

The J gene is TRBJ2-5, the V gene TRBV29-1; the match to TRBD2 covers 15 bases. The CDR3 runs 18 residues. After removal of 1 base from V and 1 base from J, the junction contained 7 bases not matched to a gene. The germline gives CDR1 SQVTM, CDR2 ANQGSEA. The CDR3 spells CSVEGGLAGGGVQETQYF. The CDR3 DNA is TGCAGCGTTGAAGGGGGACTAGCGGGAGGAGGGGTCCAAGAGACCCAGTACTTC.

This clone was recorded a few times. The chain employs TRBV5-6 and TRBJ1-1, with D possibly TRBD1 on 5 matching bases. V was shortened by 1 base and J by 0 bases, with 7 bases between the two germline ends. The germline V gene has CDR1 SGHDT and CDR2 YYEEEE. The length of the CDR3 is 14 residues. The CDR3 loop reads CASSLRGMNTEAFF. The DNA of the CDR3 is TGTGCCAGCAGCTTGCGGGGGATGAACACTGAAGCTTTCTTT.

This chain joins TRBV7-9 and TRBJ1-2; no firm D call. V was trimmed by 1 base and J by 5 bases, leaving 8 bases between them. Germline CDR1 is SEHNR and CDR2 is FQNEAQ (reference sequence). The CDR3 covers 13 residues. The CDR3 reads CASSLGPGYGYTF. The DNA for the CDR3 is TGTGCCAGCAGCTTAGGGCCCGGGTATGGCTACACCTTC.

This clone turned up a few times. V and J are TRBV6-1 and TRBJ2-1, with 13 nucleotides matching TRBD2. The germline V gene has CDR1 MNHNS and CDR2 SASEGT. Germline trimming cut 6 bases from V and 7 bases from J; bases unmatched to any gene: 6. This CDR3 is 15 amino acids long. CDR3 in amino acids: CASRPWTSGRNEQFF. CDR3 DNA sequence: TGTGCCAGCAGGCCCTGGACTAGCGGGAGAAATGAGCAGTTCTTC.

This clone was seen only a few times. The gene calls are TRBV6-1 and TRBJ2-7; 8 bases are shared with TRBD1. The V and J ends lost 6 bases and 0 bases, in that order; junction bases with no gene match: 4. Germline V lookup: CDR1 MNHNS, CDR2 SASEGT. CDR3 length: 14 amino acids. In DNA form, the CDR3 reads TGTGCCAGCAGGGACACAGGGGGCTCCTACGAGCAGTACTTC. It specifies CASRDTGGSYEQYF.

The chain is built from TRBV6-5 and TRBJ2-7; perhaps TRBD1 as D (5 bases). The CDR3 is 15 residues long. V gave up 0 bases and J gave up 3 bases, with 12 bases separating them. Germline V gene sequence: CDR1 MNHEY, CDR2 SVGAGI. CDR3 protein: CASSYSMTDSYEQYF. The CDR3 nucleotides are TGTGCCAGCAGTTACTCGATGACAGATAGCTACGAGCAGTACTTC.

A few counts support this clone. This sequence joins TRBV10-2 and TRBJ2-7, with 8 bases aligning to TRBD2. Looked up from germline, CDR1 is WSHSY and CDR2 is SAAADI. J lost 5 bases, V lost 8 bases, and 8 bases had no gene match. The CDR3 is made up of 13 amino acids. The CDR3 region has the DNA TGCGCCAGCGGACTAGCTGGATTGCACGAGCAGTACTTC. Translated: CASGLAGLHEQYF.

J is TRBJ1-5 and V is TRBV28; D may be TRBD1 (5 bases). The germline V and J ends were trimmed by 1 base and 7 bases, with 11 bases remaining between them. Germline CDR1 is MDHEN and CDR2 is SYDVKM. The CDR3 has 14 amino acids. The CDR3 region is CASSLSRGLQPQHF. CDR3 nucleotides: TGTGCCAGCAGTTTATCCCGGGGACTACAGCCCCAGCATTTT.

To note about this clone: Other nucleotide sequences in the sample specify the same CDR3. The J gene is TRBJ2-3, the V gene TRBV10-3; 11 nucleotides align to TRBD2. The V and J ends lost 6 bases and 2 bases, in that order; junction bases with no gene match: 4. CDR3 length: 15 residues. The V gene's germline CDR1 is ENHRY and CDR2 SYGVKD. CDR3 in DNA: TGTGCCATCAGCCAGACTAGCGGGAACACAGATACGCAGTATTTT. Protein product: CAISQTSGNTDTQYF.

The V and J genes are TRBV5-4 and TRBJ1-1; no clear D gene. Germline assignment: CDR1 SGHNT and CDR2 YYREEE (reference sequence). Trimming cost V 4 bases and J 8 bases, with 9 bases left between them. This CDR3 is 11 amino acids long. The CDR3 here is CASSQELEAFF. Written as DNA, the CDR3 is TGTGCCAGCAGCCAAGAGCTAGAAGCTTTCTTT.

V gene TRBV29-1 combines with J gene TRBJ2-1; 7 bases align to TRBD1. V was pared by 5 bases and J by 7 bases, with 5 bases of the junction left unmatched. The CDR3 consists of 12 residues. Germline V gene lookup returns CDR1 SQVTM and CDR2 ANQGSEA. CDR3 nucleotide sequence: TGCAGCGTTCGACCGACAGGGAATGAGCAGTTCTTC. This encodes CSVRPTGNEQFF.